The next 10 T cell receptor beta chains were all read from a single sample in a study of early T cells in non-severe SARS-CoV-2 infection. TCRdb reprocessed the 5' RACE reads via MiXCR and lists one record per CDR3 protein. The sample contains around 44,000 distinct CDR3 sequences, approximately 7.5% of which appear only once. The material sequenced was whole blood. Every receptor here comes from an adult who was a healthcare worker with PCR-confirmed SARS-CoV-2 infection or an uninfected control (not recorded which).

The table lists this clonotype with many counts. The V gene is TRBV18, the J gene TRBJ2-1; either TRBD1 or TRBD2 may fit D (6 bases each). V was clipped by 1 base and J by 1 base, with 11 bases between them. CDR1 is KGHSH, CDR2 LQKENI, per germline. This CDR3 has 16 residues. CDR3 coding DNA: TGTGCCAGCTCACCACGGGGGGCCGGGTCCTACAATGAGCAGTTCTTC. Protein: CASSPRGAGSYNEQFF.

This clonotype was observed a handful of times. The chain is built from TRBV6-2 or TRBV6-3 and TRBJ2-1; 8 bases are shared with TRBD1. V lost 0 bases to trimming and J lost 1 base; unmatched junction nucleotides: 5. Germline V gene data show CDR1 as MNHEY and CDR2 as SVGEGT. This CDR3 has 17 amino acids. CDR3 sequence: CASSYSGTGLSYNEQFF. In nucleotides, the CDR3 is TGTGCCAGCAGTTACTCAGGGACAGGCCTGTCCTACAATGAGCAGTTCTTC.

A single count supports this clonotype. A much larger clone is a single base away; this may be a read error. The CDR3 carries no conserved terminal phenylalanine or tryptophan, so it likely arises from a read error. This rearrangement joins TRBV3-1 to TRBJ1-1; D is possibly TRBD1 (5 bases). Trimming left V 4 bases short and J 4 bases short, with 16 bases between. In germline, CDR1 is LGHDT, CDR2 YNNKEL (reference sequence). The CDR3 contains 15 residues. CDR3 sequence: CASSPRGSRGTEAFI. CDR3 nucleotide sequence: TGTGCCAGCAGCCCCCGTGGGAGTAGGGGCACTGAAGCTTTCATT.

This clonotype has ten or more counts. The chain couples TRBV7-9 to TRBJ2-3, with 12 bases lining up with TRBD2. Germline-derived CDR1 and CDR2 are SEHNR and FQNEAQ (reference sequence). This CDR3 has 15 residues. V lost 4 bases and J lost 1; bases outside the gene matches: 0. The CDR3 nucleotides read TGTGCCAGCAGCTGGACTAGCGGGGGCACAGATACGCAGTATTTT. As protein: CASSWTSGGTDTQYF.

This clonotype was observed many times. The CDR3 DNA sequence: TGTGCCACCAGCAGAGATGGCAGGAACAATCAGCCCCAGCATTTT. Protein product: CATSRDGRNNQPQHF. V gene TRBV15 combines with J gene TRBJ1-5; the D is unclear. The CDR3 covers 15 residues. Trimming shortened V by 0 bases and J by 3 bases, and 9 bases separated the two germline ends. Looked up from germline, CDR1 is LNHNV and CDR2 is YYDKDF (reference sequence).

This clonotype was counted a few times. A read error may account for a junction end that differs from germline. The V and J genes are TRBV12-3 or TRBV12-4 and TRBJ1-5, with TRBD1 matching over 7 bases. The CDR3 has 16 residues. This CDR3 is CASSLAGGSGNQPQHF. CDR3 DNA sequence: TGTGCCAGCAGCTTAGCAGGGGGTAGCGGCAATCAGCCCCAGCATTTT.

This clonotype has only a few counts. The gene calls are TRBV7-9 and TRBJ2-2; D is perhaps TRBD1 (5 bases). V was shortened by 1 base and J by 1 base, with 10 bases between the two germline ends. Germline loops: CDR1 SEHNR, CDR2 FQNEAQ (reference sequence). This CDR3 has 16 residues. The CDR3 is CASSLVVTENTGELFF. In DNA form, the CDR3 reads TGTGCCAGCAGCTTAGTGGTGACAGAGAACACCGGGGAGCTGTTTTTT.

This clonotype was observed many times. The chain recombines TRBV20-1 with TRBJ1-4; D is unclear. Germline lookup yields CDR1 DFQATT and CDR2 SNEGSKA (reference sequence). The CDR3 length is 13 residues. V was shortened by 6 bases and J by 0 bases, with 8 bases between the two germline ends. CDR3: CSARIPTNEKLFF. The CDR3 nucleotides are TGCAGTGCAAGGATACCAACTAATGAAAAACTGTTTTTT.

This rearrangement joins TRBV7-2 to TRBJ2-7, with 7 bases identical to TRBD1. Germline V lookup: CDR1 SGHTA, CDR2 FQGNSA. This CDR3 is built from 15 residues. J was trimmed by 0 bases and V by 5 bases; bases with no gene match: 7. CDR3 amino acids: CASSPRQGFSYEQYF. The CDR3 nucleotides read TGTGCCAGCAGCCCCAGACAGGGTTTCTCCTACGAGCAGTACTTC.

This clonotype was observed many times. The chain employs TRBV18 and TRBJ2-5; D remains unclear. Looked up from germline, CDR1 is KGHSH and CDR2 is LQKENI. The CDR3 covers 15 residues. The V and J ends lost 2 bases and 1 base respectively, with 11 bases between them. The CDR3 spells CASSPGFQTQETQYF. CDR3 nucleotides: TGTGCCAGCTCACCAGGGTTCCAGACCCAAGAGACCCAGTACTTC.